The 7 T cell receptor beta chains below come from one sample, sequenced in a study of OX40 agonist ivuxolimab in advanced cancers. Sequenced by immunoSEQ multiplex PCR; TCRdb stores in-frame clones only, minus some. This table holds roughly 50,000 clones, around 90% found once. The sequences come from CD4+ or CD8+ T cells sorted from blood, collected in a trial of the OX40 agonist ivuxolimab. The source of these receptors is an adult with an advanced solid tumor such as melanoma, head and neck, liver or kidney cancer.

J is TRBJ1-2 and V is TRBV14, with a possible D match to TRBD1 (5 bases). This CDR3 contains 17 residues. Germline V gene data show CDR1 as SGHDN and CDR2 as FVKESK. Trimming cost V 4 bases and J 2 bases, with 20 bases left between them. The CDR3 DNA sequence: TGTGCCAGCAGCCCCGAACGGGGTGGCAGGGCCAACTATGGCTACACCTTC. Protein sequence: CASSPERGGRANYGYTF. Complete variable domain (other parts from reference TRBV14 and TRBJ1-2): EAGVTQFPSHSVIEKGQTVTLRCDPISGHDNLYWYRRVMGKEIKFLLHFVKESKQDESGMPNNRFLAERTGGTYSTLKVQPAELEDSGVYFCASSPERGGRANYGYTFGSGTRLTVV.

The gene calls are TRBV11-2 and TRBJ2-3, with 8 bases aligning to TRBD2. Trimming took 5 bases from V and 1 from J; bases not matched to a gene: 11. Germline CDR1 reads SGHAT; CDR2 reads FQNNGV. This CDR3 region has 17 residues. CDR3 sequence: CASSRYYRAGGTDTQYF. DNA for the CDR3: TGTGCCAGCAGCCGATACTACCGAGCGGGGGGCACAGATACGCAGTATTTT.

As DNA, the CDR3 is TGTGCCAGCAGCCCCCAGACGGGCGGCTACACCTTC. Its translation: CASSPQTGGYTF. The chain carries TRBV5-6 and TRBJ1-2, with D uncertain. The V end lost 4 bases, the J end lost 8 bases, and 12 bases lay between the germline ends. Germline assignment: CDR1 SGHDT and CDR2 YYEEEE. This CDR3 spans 12 amino acids.

This clone appeared once. The chain links TRBV15 to TRBJ1-3, with 8 nucleotides matching TRBD1. Germline V CDR1 and CDR2: LNHNV, YYDKDF (reference sequence). V shed 4 bases, J shed 3 bases, and the junction held 5 bases outside the gene matches. The CDR3 consists of 15 residues. The chain's CDR3 is CATSTDRDLGNTIYF. CDR3 nucleotide sequence: TGTGCCACCAGCACGGACAGGGACCTTGGAAACACCATATATTTT.

The gene calls are TRBV7-2 and TRBJ2-7; 15 positions match TRBD2. CDR3 length equals 16 residues. With 6 bases clipped from V and 5 bases from J, the junction kept 8 bases outside the gene matches. Germline CDR1 SGHTA, CDR2 FQGNSA. The CDR3 protein is CASSSWTSGGADEQYF. The CDR3 DNA reads as TGTGCCAGCAGTTCCTGGACTAGCGGGGGGGCAGACGAGCAGTACTTC. The whole variable domain, remainder taken from reference TRBV7-2 and TRBJ2-7, is GAGVSQSPSNKVTEKGKDVELRCDPISGHTALYWYRQSLGQGLEFLIYFQGNSAPDKSGLPSDRFSAERTGGSVSTLTIQRTQQEDSAVYLCASSSWTSGGADEQYFGPGTRLTVT.

The chain has TRBV19 and TRBJ2-5; TRBD2 might be the D (6 bases). The length of the CDR3 is 18 residues. The V and J ends lost 4 bases and 5 bases respectively, with 26 bases between them. Germline V lookup: CDR1 LNHDA, CDR2 SQIVND (reference sequence). The CDR3 coding sequence is TGTGCCAGTAGTACCCCCGGGGTTTTGTGGGGGGTGTCGGAGACCCAGTACTTC. It is translated as CASSTPGVLWGVSETQYF.

This sequence joins TRBV9 and TRBJ2-2; D gene uncertain. The CDR3 has 15 residues. Trimming took 0 bases from V and 4 from J, leaving 10 bases between them. Germline CDR1 SGDLS, CDR2 YYNGEE. CDR3 DNA sequence: TGTGCCAGCAGCGTAGAACAAGTCGGCACCGGGGAGCTGTTTTTT. Amino acid sequence: CASSVEQVGTGELFF.